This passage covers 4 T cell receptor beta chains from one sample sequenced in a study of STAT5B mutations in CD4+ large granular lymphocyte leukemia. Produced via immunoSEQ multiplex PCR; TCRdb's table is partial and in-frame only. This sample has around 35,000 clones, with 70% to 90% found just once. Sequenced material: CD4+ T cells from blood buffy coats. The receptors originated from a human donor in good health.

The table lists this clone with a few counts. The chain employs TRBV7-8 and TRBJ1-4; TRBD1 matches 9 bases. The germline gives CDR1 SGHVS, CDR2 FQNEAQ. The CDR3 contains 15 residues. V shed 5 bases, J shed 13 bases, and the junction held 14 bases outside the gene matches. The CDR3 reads CASSPSRQGVISLFF. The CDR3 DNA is TGTGCCAGCAGCCCATCTCGACAGGGGGTGATTTCACTGTTTTTT.

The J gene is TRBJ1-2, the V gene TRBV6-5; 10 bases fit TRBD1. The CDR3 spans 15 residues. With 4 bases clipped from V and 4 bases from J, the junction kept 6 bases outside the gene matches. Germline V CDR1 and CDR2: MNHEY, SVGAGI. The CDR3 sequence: CASSFHGQGGYGYTF. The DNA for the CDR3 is TGTGCCAGCAGTTTCCACGGACAGGGGGGCTATGGCTACACCTTC.

The DNA for the CDR3 is TGTGCCAGCTTCCATCGGAGGGGCGTTACTAGCACAGATACGCAGTATTTT. Translation: CASFHRRGVTSTDTQYF. The chain recombines TRBV28 with TRBJ2-3, with D maybe TRBD2 (6 bases). Per germline, CDR1 MDHEN and CDR2 SYDVKM. This CDR3 has 17 amino acids. Between the trimmed V and J ends, which lost 8 bases and 0 bases, there was a span of 21 bases.

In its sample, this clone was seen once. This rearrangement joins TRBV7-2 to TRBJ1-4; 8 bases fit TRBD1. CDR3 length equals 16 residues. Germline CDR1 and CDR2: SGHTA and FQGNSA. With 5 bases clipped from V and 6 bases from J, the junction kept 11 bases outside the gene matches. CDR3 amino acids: CASSIQPTGDYEKLFF. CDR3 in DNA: TGTGCCAGCAGCATACAACCGACAGGGGATTATGAAAAACTGTTTTTT.